This T cell receptor (beta chain) was captured by sequencing in a study of T cells in Graves' hyperthyroidism and ophthalmopathy. Template material for amplifying TCR beta CDR3 regions consisted of RNA transcripts. An initial round of RT-PCR targeting the TCR CDR3 relied on the HTBI primer set. TCRdb used MiXCR to reprocess the multiplex PCR reads, holding one entry per CDR3 protein. The sample carries some 270,000 distinct CDR3 sequences, about an eighth recorded once. It was uncontrolled infection, other autoimmune disease, pregnancy or lactation that excluded patients. General observations from the study: Model output signaled ophthalmopathy a median 6.5 months ahead of onset. Most thyroid clonotypes that were expanded above 0.001 also turned up in blood.

In this sample, this clonotype turned up many times. Its cognate antigen is unknown. The clonotype was recovered from a middle-aged woman with Graves' hyperthyroidism. The sequenced sample consisted of blood.

CDR3 coding DNA: TGTGCCAGCAGTTTAGTAGGCAGGCGTAATAATTCACCCCTCCACTTT. Its protein is CASSLVGRRNNSPLHF. V is TRBV27 and J is TRBJ1-6; D gene ambiguous. Germline-derived CDR1 and CDR2 are MNHEY and SMNVEV (reference sequence). CDR3 length: 16 amino acids. V gave up 2 bases and J gave up 5 bases, with 13 bases separating them.